A selection of T cell receptor beta chains follows, all from one sample in a study of T cells in Graves' hyperthyroidism and ophthalmopathy. In TCRdb, the multiplex PCR reads were re-called with MiXCR into one record per CDR3 protein. The sample lists around 530,000 distinct CDR3 sequences; about 15% were seen once. Sequenced material: blood. The receptors shown here come from a woman aged 18-35 years with Graves' ophthalmopathy. The CDR3 runs from the conserved cysteine through the conserved F or W. A D gene is named only where the DNA matches it firmly. Some rows mark clone size as missing; the rest say once, few, many or name a class of expanded clone.

TGCAGCGTTGGAGGAGGGCAAGATACGCAGTATTTT,CSVGGGQDTQYF,TRBV29-1,many,-,TRBJ2-3
TGTGCCAGCAGTCCACCCGGACAGGGGGTACGTTGCACCTTC,CASSPPGQGVRCTF,TRBV28,many,TRBD1,TRBJ1-2
TGTGCCAGCAGCTCGGGACTAGCGGACCGCACAGATACGCAGTATTTT,CASSSGLADRTDTQYF,TRBV5-8,-,TRBD2,TRBJ2-3
TGTGCCAGCAGTTTATTACAGAGCTCTGGGGCCAACGTCCTGACTTTC,CASSLLQSSGANVLTF,TRBV27,-,-,TRBJ2-6
TGCAGTGCTTGGGACCCAAGCACAGATACGCAGTATTTT,CSAWDPSTDTQYF,TRBV20-1,many,-,TRBJ2-3
TGCAGCTCCATAGGTGGATCTCTGAACACTGAAGCTTTCTTT,CSSIGGSLNTEAFF,TRBV29-1,few,-,TRBJ1-1
TGTGCCAGCAGTCTCCCGGGAGACACAGATACGCAGTATTTT,CASSLPGDTDTQYF,TRBV27,many,-,TRBJ2-3
TGTGCCAGCAGGCCCGGGAAGGGCTACGAGCAGTACTTC,CASRPGKGYEQYF,TRBV28,many,-,TRBJ2-7
TGTGCCAGCAGCTTAGGCGGACTAGAGATTTCCTACGAGCAGTACTTC,CASSLGGLEISYEQYF,TRBV7-8,-,TRBD2,TRBJ2-7
TGCAGTGCTAGAGATGGTGGGGGGACTGAAGCTTTCTTT,CSARDGGGTEAFF,TRBV20-1,-,-,TRBJ1-1
TGTGCCAGTAGTATCGGAGCACAAACCTATAGCAATCAGCCCCAGCATTTT,CASSIGAQTYSNQPQHF,TRBV19,-,-,TRBJ1-5
TGTGCCAGCAGTTTAGTGACAGGGTCCAATGAGCAGTTCTTC,CASSLVTGSNEQFF,TRBV27,many,TRBD1,TRBJ2-1
TGTGCCAGCAGTGAAAATCCCTTTGGGGACGAGCAGTACTTC,CASSENPFGDEQYF,TRBV2,many,-,TRBJ2-7
TGTGCCAGCAGGGGGGGACAGGACCTCTATGGCTACACCTTC,CASRGGQDLYGYTF,TRBV27,many,TRBD1,TRBJ1-2
TGTGCCAGCAGCTTAACGGGACAGGGGGTCGGTAGCTACACCTTC,CASSLTGQGVGSYTF,TRBV7-2,many,TRBD1,TRBJ1-2
TGTGCCACCAGTGATTTCCGGGCCCTTTACAATGAGCAGTTCTTC,CATSDFRALYNEQFF,TRBV24-1,once,-,TRBJ2-1
TGCGCCAGCAGCCAAGAACCGGCCTATGGCTACACCTTC,CASSQEPAYGYTF,TRBV4-3,-,-,TRBJ1-2
TGCAGTGCTAGTAGTGGGGGACAGTCAAGACAGACCCAGTACTTC,CSASSGGQSRQTQYF,TRBV20-1,many,TRBD1,TRBJ2-5
TGTGCCAGCAGCCCGGGACTAGAGACGTATCCGGGCGGAGAGACCCAGTACTTC,CASSPGLETYPGGETQYF,TRBV5-5,many,TRBD2,TRBJ2-5
TGTGCCAGCAGCCCTAGGGGGGGCCAAATATACAATGAGCAGTTCTTC,CASSPRGGQIYNEQFF,TRBV11-2,many,-,TRBJ2-1
TGCGCCAGCAGCCAAGGGGTAGGGGCCTACGAGCAGTACTTC,CASSQGVGAYEQYF,TRBV4-3,-,-,TRBJ2-7
TGTGCCAGCACCCAAGGTGTTAAACAAGAGACCCAGTACTTC,CASTQGVKQETQYF,TRBV7-9,many,-,TRBJ2-5
TGTGCCAGCAGTCACCAGGAGGGCTATGGCTACACCTTC,CASSHQEGYGYTF,TRBV6-2/TRBV6-3,few,-,TRBJ1-2
TGTGCCAGCAGTTTAAGAATCGATGGGGAGCAGTTCTTC,CASSLRIDGEQFF,TRBV12-3/TRBV12-4,many,-,TRBJ2-1
TGTGCCAGCAGCTCAGGACTAGCCGACTACAATGAGCAGTTCTTC,CASSSGLADYNEQFF,TRBV11-2,many,TRBD2,TRBJ2-1
TGTGCCAGCAGCCAAGAAGGAACCTACGAGCAGTACTTC,CASSQEGTYEQYF,TRBV3-1,many,-,TRBJ2-7
TGTGCCAGCAGCGTAGGACTAGCGGGAGCCTACGAGCAGTACTTC,CASSVGLAGAYEQYF,TRBV9,few,TRBD2,TRBJ2-7
TGTGCCAGCAGTTCCTTCCCGACGGGTAACTATGGCTACACCTTC,CASSSFPTGNYGYTF,TRBV12-3/TRBV12-4,-,-,TRBJ1-2
TGTGCCAGCAGTCCTCGACAGGGGATGAACACTGAAGCTTTCTTT,CASSPRQGMNTEAFF,TRBV12-3/TRBV12-4,many,TRBD1,TRBJ1-1
TGTGCCAGCGGGTCCCGGGACAGGGGGCCAGATACGCAGTATTTT,CASGSRDRGPDTQYF,TRBV28,many,TRBD1,TRBJ2-3
TGTGCCAGGCTTAAGTCGATCAGGGGATTACCGAACACTGAAGCTTTCTTT,CARLKSIRGLPNTEAFF,TRBV28,many,-,TRBJ1-1
TGTGCCAGCAGTCCACCCAGGGGGTTCCAAGAGACCCAGTACTTC,CASSPPRGFQETQYF,TRBV7-9,many,TRBD1,TRBJ2-5
TGTGCCAGCATCGAGAGGGGAATCGGTGAGCAGTACTTC,CASIERGIGEQYF,TRBV2,-,-,TRBJ2-7
TGTGCCACCAGTGATAAAACATGGGGCTACACCTTC,CATSDKTWGYTF,TRBV24-1,-,-,TRBJ1-2
TGTGCCACCACACCGGGACAGGGCCTTAACTATGGCTACACCTTC,CATTPGQGLNYGYTF,TRBV28,many,TRBD1,TRBJ1-2
TGTGCCAGCAGTAGGGCTTGGGGCGGTGAAGCTTTCTTT,CASSRAWGGEAFF,TRBV12-3/TRBV12-4,few,-,TRBJ1-1
TGTGCCAGCAGTTCCCCTGGGGAGGCCGGGCCCTACGAGCAGTACTTC,CASSSPGEAGPYEQYF,TRBV27,few,-,TRBJ2-7
TGCGCCAGCAGCTTACAGGGGGCAGGATCACCCCTCCACTTT,CASSLQGAGSPLHF,TRBV5-1,many,TRBD1,TRBJ1-6
TGTGCCAGCAGTGAGCGGGGGGCCCAAGAGACCCAGTACTTC,CASSERGAQETQYF,TRBV2,many,TRBD2,TRBJ2-5
TGTGCCAGTAAGGGACAGGGTTACAACACCGGGGAGCTGTTTTTT,CASKGQGYNTGELFF,TRBV19,-,TRBD1,TRBJ2-2
TGCGCCAGCAGCCCCCACCTGGGAGAAGATACGCAGTATTTT,CASSPHLGEDTQYF,TRBV4-1,few,-,TRBJ2-3
TGTGCCAGCAGCTCCGGGACTAGCGGGGGGTTCACAGATACGCAGTATTTT,CASSSGTSGGFTDTQYF,TRBV7-3,-,TRBD2,TRBJ2-3
TGTGCCAGCAGTTTAACCGGGACTAGCGGGAGTAATGAGCAGTTCTTC,CASSLTGTSGSNEQFF,TRBV27,many,TRBD2,TRBJ2-1
TGTGCCAGTAGTCGGAGAAACCCGGATGAAAAACTGTTTTTT,CASSRRNPDEKLFF,TRBV19,-,-,TRBJ1-4
TGCAGTGCTGCCCCAACAGGCGGCGCCTATGGCTACACCTTC,CSAAPTGGAYGYTF,TRBV20-1,few,-,TRBJ1-2